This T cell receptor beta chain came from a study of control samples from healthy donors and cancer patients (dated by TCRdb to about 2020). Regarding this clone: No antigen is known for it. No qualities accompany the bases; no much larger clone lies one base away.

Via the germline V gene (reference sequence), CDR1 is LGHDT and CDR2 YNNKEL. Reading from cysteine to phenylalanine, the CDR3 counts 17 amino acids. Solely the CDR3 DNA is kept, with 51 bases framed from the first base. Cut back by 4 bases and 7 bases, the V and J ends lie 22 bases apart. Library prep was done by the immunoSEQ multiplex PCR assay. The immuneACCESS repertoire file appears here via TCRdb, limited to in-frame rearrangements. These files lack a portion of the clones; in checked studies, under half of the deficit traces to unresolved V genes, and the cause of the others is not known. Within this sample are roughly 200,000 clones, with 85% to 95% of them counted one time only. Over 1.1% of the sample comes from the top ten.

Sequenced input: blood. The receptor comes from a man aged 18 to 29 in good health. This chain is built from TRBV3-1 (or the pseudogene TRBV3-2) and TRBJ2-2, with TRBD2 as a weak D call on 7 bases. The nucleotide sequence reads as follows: TGTGCCAGCAGCCGTTATGAGGGGGGGCGATCGGACGGGGAGCTGTTTTTT. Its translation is CASSRYEGGRSDGELFF.